One sample yielded the 32 T cell receptor beta chains listed below, sequenced in a study of response to subunit inactivated influenza vaccine. A single record per CDR3 protein comes from TCRdb applying MiXCR to the RT-PCR reads. Counted here are almost 600,000 distinct CDR3 sequences, approximately 15% occurring once; the ten biggest clones make up around 10%. The material was PBMCs from blood, obtained 11 to 12 days after vaccination. The receptors shown here come from a man aged 50 to 59 who received an inactivated influenza vaccine.

This clonotype was seen repeatedly, ten times or more. The chain combines TRBV19 with TRBJ1-5; 8 positions match TRBD1. V shed 5 bases and J 4 bases; nucleotides not matched to a gene: 7. The CDR3 spans 15 residues. CDR1 and CDR2 from the germline V gene are LNHDA and SQIVND (reference sequence). CDR3 sequence: CASSSSGTGNQPQHF. The CDR3, as DNA: TGTGCCAGTAGTTCCTCCGGGACAGGTAATCAGCCCCAGCATTTT.

This chain connects TRBV5-1 to TRBJ2-5; no firm D call. Trimming stripped 2 bases from V and 2 bases from J, with 10 bases between. Germline CDR1 is SGHRS and CDR2 is YFSETQ. This CDR3 region has 14 residues. CDR3 sequence (DNA): TGCGCCAGCAGCTTCCTTCGTCCTCAAGAGACCCAGTACTTC. Its protein product is CASSFLRPQETQYF.

Comment on this clonotype: The junction differs from germline at one of its ends, possibly a read error. V gene TRBV12-3 or TRBV12-4 combines with J gene TRBJ2-1; perhaps TRBD1 as D (5 bases). CDR3 length equals 14 residues. The DNA of the CDR3 is TGTGGCAGCAGTTTCAACAGGCCGGAAGATGAGCAGTTCTTC. Its translation is CGSSFNRPEDEQFF.

This chain uses TRBV5-6 with TRBJ1-6, with 8 bases identical to TRBD1. Germline V lookup: CDR1 SGHDT, CDR2 YYEEEE. Trimming cost V 3 bases and J 13 bases; bases outside gene matches: 15. CDR3 size: 16 residues. The CDR3 spells CASSSSGQGIRSPLHF. CDR3 in DNA: TGTGCCAGCAGCTCATCCGGACAGGGAATTAGATCCCCCCTCCACTTT. Full variable domain (rest looked up from reference TRBV5-6 and TRBJ1-6): DAGVTQSPTHLIKTRGQQVTLRCSPKSGHDTVSWYQQALGQGPQFIFQYYEEEERQRGNFPDRFSGHQFPNYSSELNVNALLLGDSALYLCASSSSGQGIRSPLHFGNGTRLTVT.

This clonotype was detected only a few times. The rearrangement links TRBV7-2 to TRBJ1-4; the D is unclear. This CDR3 region has 15 residues. The V gene lost 5 bases and the J gene lost 0 bases, with 10 bases spanning the gap. CDR1 is SGHTA and CDR2 is FQGNSA in the germline V gene. The CDR3 sequence: CASSESPATNEKLFF. The CDR3 DNA follows: TGTGCCAGCAGCGAAAGCCCTGCAACTAATGAAAAACTGTTTTTT.

This clonotype was picked up a small number of times. The chain employs TRBV12-3 or TRBV12-4 and TRBJ1-1; D is unclear. CDR3 length: 15 amino acids. Trimming stripped 4 bases from V and 0 bases from J, with 12 bases between. The CDR3 is CASSWSEGMNTEAFF. CDR3 nucleotides: TGTGCCAGCAGTTGGTCGGAGGGAATGAACACTGAAGCTTTCTTT.

This chain uses TRBV30 with TRBJ2-7, with D uncertain. Per the germline V gene, CDR1 is GTSNPN and CDR2 is SVGIG (reference sequence). V lost 0 bases and J 7 bases, leaving 10 bases between the germline ends. CDR3 length: 12 amino acids. The CDR3 is CAWSVIPTEQYF. The DNA for the CDR3 is TGTGCCTGGAGTGTAATCCCTACGGAGCAGTACTTC.

The chain uses TRBV27 and TRBJ2-7; D is ambiguous. From germline, CDR1 is MNHEY and CDR2 SMNVEV (reference sequence). V dropped 0 bases and J dropped 0 bases, with 9 bases sitting between them. This CDR3 contains 15 residues. In DNA form, the CDR3 reads TGTGCCAGCAGTTTATCGAGTTTGCGCTCCTACGAGCAGTACTTC. Translation: CASSLSSLRSYEQYF.

V gene TRBV28 combines with J gene TRBJ2-7; D may correspond to TRBD1 or TRBD2 (6 bases each). CDR1 is MDHEN and CDR2 is SYDVKM in the germline V gene. The CDR3 spans 16 residues. The V end was cut by 7 bases, the J end by 6 bases, with 25 bases between. As DNA, the CDR3 is TGTGCCAGCAAACCTTTGGGGGGCGGGGAAGGCATCGAGCAGTACTTC. Its protein is CASKPLGGGEGIEQYF.

V usage is TRBV20-1 and J usage is TRBJ2-7; D call uncertain. The V end lost 6 bases, the J end lost 3 bases, and 6 bases lay between the germline ends. Germline CDR1 DFQATT, CDR2 SNEGSKA (reference sequence). The CDR3 has 10 residues. The chain's CDR3 is CSAKNYEQYF. The DNA of the CDR3 is TGCAGTGCAAAAAACTACGAGCAGTACTTC.

This clonotype came up a few times. The rearrangement uses TRBV3-1 and TRBJ2-7, with 8 bases matching TRBD2. V shed 6 bases and J 1 base; nucleotides not matched to a gene: 8. Per germline, CDR1 LGHDT and CDR2 YNNKEL (reference sequence). The CDR3 consists of 15 residues. This CDR3 reads CASSPQLAGSYEQYF. CDR3 nucleotide sequence: TGTGCCAGCAGTCCTCAGCTAGCGGGTTCCTACGAGCAGTACTTC.

This clonotype was counted at least ten times. The CDR3 spells CASSFSSGYNEQFF. DNA of the CDR3: TGTGCCAGCAGTTTTTCTAGCGGTTACAATGAGCAGTTCTTC. V usage is TRBV12-3 or TRBV12-4 and J usage is TRBJ2-1; 7 bases line up with TRBD2. The CDR3 totals 14 residues. Losses at the gene ends were 3 bases for V and 4 bases for J; bases not matched to a gene: 3.

In this sample, this clonotype turned up a few times. The chain uses TRBV4-2 and TRBJ2-7; 7 nucleotides match TRBD2. Germline loops: CDR1 LGHNA, CDR2 YNFKEQ. The CDR3 has 18 amino acids. V was pared by 0 bases and J by 3 bases, with 14 bases of the junction left unmatched. The CDR3 loop reads CASSQDLLGAGALYEQYF. The CDR3 region has the DNA TGTGCCAGCAGCCAAGATCTATTAGGGGCGGGAGCCCTCTACGAGCAGTACTTC.

This CDR3 is CATSEAGYNEQFF. In DNA form, the CDR3 reads TGTGCCACCAGTGAGGCTGGATACAATGAGCAGTTCTTC. This chain connects TRBV24-1 to TRBJ2-1; no reliable D call. The length of the CDR3 is 13 residues. V lost 4 bases and J 4 bases, leaving 7 bases between the germline ends. Germline loops: CDR1 KGHDR, CDR2 SFDVKD.

Ten or more counts support this clonotype. The J gene is TRBJ2-7, the V gene TRBV12-3 or TRBV12-4; a weak D match, TRBD1 (6 bases). V lost 3 bases and J 0 bases, leaving 9 bases between the germline ends. The CDR3 extends over 14 amino acids. The chain's CDR3 is CASSFGQSSYEQYF. Here the CDR3 DNA reads TGTGCCAGCAGTTTCGGACAGTCCTCCTACGAGCAGTACTTC.

This clonotype was seen at least ten times. The chain is built from TRBV24-1 and TRBJ2-7, with D perhaps being TRBD1 or TRBD2 (5 bases each). The CDR3 length is 16 residues. The V end lost 9 bases, the J end lost 3 bases, and 23 bases lay between the germline ends. The germline V gene has CDR1 KGHDR and CDR2 SFDVKD. The CDR3 DNA reads as TGTGCCACCTCCGAGGGGCCGGCAGGGATGAACTACGAGCAGTACTTC. Translated, it gives CATSEGPAGMNYEQYF.

This clonotype was seen a few times. The chain combines TRBV4-2 with TRBJ2-3; D remains unclear. This CDR3 is 14 amino acids long. Trimming left V 1 base short and J 5 bases short, with 10 bases between. CDR1 is LGHNA, CDR2 YNFKEQ, per germline. Here the CDR3 DNA reads TGTGCCAGCAGCCAAGTTTCTAGAGGAGATACGCAGTATTTT. This gives the protein CASSQVSRGDTQYF.

The V call is TRBV20-1, the J call TRBJ2-7; 8 nucleotides align to TRBD1. CDR3 length equals 14 residues. The J segment lost 3 bases and the V segment lost 5 bases, leaving 9 bases of the junction unmatched. Germline V gene sequence: CDR1 DFQATT, CDR2 SNEGSKA (reference sequence). The CDR3 DNA reads TGCAGTGCTTACTCTATGGACAGGGACTACGAGCAGTACTTC. Translation: CSAYSMDRDYEQYF.

This clonotype was counted only a few times. The J gene is TRBJ1-2, the V gene TRBV25-1; unclear D gene. The germline V gene has CDR1 MGHDK and CDR2 SYGVNS. V was trimmed by 10 bases and J by 8 bases, leaving 20 bases between them. This CDR3 is 13 amino acids long. The DNA of the CDR3 is TGTGCCACCAAAACGGCGGGGTTTGGGGGCTACACCTTC. This encodes CATKTAGFGGYTF.

There are a few counts of this clonotype. The chain links TRBV5-1 to TRBJ2-3; 11 bases are a match to TRBD2. The V segment lost 3 bases and the J segment 5 bases; nucleotides outside the gene matches: 11. The CDR3 has 17 amino acids. Germline-derived CDR1 and CDR2 are SGHRS and YFSETQ. As DNA, the CDR3 is TGCGCCAGCAGCTCGTACCAGACTAGCGGGGCGGGAGATACGCAGTATTTT. Protein: CASSSYQTSGAGDTQYF.

CDR3 nucleotides: TGTGCCAGCAGCGGACCCGGGACAACAAATCAGCCCCAGCATTTT. It codes for CASSGPGTTNQPQHF. The chain joins TRBV3-1 to TRBJ1-5; perhaps TRBD1 as D (6 bases). V shed 5 bases and J shed 4 bases, with 15 bases lying between them. Per germline, CDR1 LGHDT and CDR2 YNNKEL (reference sequence). The CDR3 loop spans 15 amino acids.

CDR3 DNA: TGCAGTGCTGCGGACTCCCCGGGCACTGAAGCTTTCTTT. Protein sequence: CSAADSPGTEAFF. The V gene is TRBV20-1, the J gene TRBJ1-1, with D unclear. Germline V CDR1 and CDR2: DFQATT, SNEGSKA (reference sequence). V lost 5 bases and J lost 4, with 14 bases in between. The CDR3 has 13 amino acids.

Details on this clonotype: A much bigger clone sits one base away, suggesting this may be a read error. The rearrangement joins TRBV4-3 to TRBJ1-2, with D possibly matching TRBD1 (5 bases). Germline assignment: CDR1 LGHNA and CDR2 YSLEER. Trimming cost V 0 bases and J 7 bases, with 21 bases left between them. CDR3 length equals 17 residues. CDR3 nucleotides: TGCGCCAGCAGCCAAGATCGTCCCGGCTGGGGCAGAGGTGGCTACACCTTC. It specifies CASSQDRPGWGRGGYTF.

This clonotype appeared a few times. The chain recombines TRBV20-1 with TRBJ1-6; 9 nucleotides line up with TRBD1. The germline V gene has CDR1 DFQATT and CDR2 SNEGSKA (reference sequence). J gave up 9 bases and V 5 bases, and 8 bases lay outside the gene matches. This CDR3 is 14 amino acids long. DNA of the CDR3: TGCAGTGCTGAGGACAGGGGCGGCGGTTCACCCCTCCACTTT. Protein sequence: CSAEDRGGGSPLHF.

CDR3 bases: TGTGCCAGCAGTTTTAAAGTGTCCTGGGGCCTCCACTTT. Protein: CASSFKVSWGLHF. V and J are TRBV28 and TRBJ1-6; D remains unclear. The germline V and J ends were trimmed by 3 bases and 15 bases, with 15 bases remaining between them. This CDR3 spans 13 amino acids. Germline CDR1 and CDR2: MDHEN and SYDVKM.

This clonotype showed up many times. V is TRBV3-1 and J is TRBJ2-1; D is uncertain. Trimming stripped 4 bases from V and 8 bases from J, with 9 bases between. CDR3 length: 12 residues. CDR1 and CDR2 from the germline V gene are LGHDT and YNNKEL (reference sequence). CDR3 region: CASSRLGDEQFF. CDR3 DNA sequence: TGTGCCAGCAGCCGCCTTGGGGATGAGCAGTTCTTC.

This clonotype was detected only a few times. The V gene is TRBV10-3, the J gene TRBJ2-5; D might be TRBD1 or TRBD2, each matching 5 bases. CDR3 length: 16 amino acids. The germline V gene has CDR1 ENHRY and CDR2 SYGVKD. The V end was cut by 0 bases, the J end by 1 base, with 12 bases between. Here the CDR3 reads CAISESGEPRQETQYF. The CDR3 DNA follows: TGTGCCATCAGTGAGTCGGGGGAACCCCGCCAAGAGACCCAGTACTTC.

This clonotype was observed a few times. The chain links TRBV6-1 to TRBJ1-5, with a weak D call TRBD1 (5 bases). The V end lost 6 bases, the J end lost 1 base, and 16 bases lay between the germline ends. The CDR3 has 16 residues. Germline-derived CDR1 and CDR2 are MNHNS and SASEGT. CDR3 sequence (DNA): TGTGCCAGCAGCCCGGGACCCCCGGGGAGCAATCAGCCCCAGCATTTT. Translated, it gives CASSPGPPGSNQPQHF.

The chain couples TRBV24-1 to TRBJ2-7, with 9 nucleotides matching TRBD1. V shed 3 bases, J shed 5 bases, and the junction held 7 bases outside the gene matches. Germline-derived CDR1 and CDR2 are KGHDR and SFDVKD. This CDR3 is 15 amino acids long. The CDR3 here is CATSDRRQGVNEQYF. In DNA form, the CDR3 reads TGTGCCACCAGTGATCGCCGACAGGGGGTCAACGAGCAGTACTTC.

The table lists this clonotype with a few counts. The V call is TRBV6-2 or TRBV6-3, the J call TRBJ2-7; D may correspond to TRBD1 or TRBD2 (5 bases each). This CDR3 comprises 13 residues. From germline, CDR1 is MNHEY and CDR2 SVGEGT. Trimming left V 5 bases short and J 7 bases short, with 15 bases between. The CDR3 reads CASSDTGTREQYF. CDR3 sequence (DNA): TGTGCCAGCAGTGATACGGGGACGCGGGAGCAGTACTTC.

This clonotype turned up a few times. The rearrangement links TRBV12-3 or TRBV12-4 to TRBJ2-3; 9 bases map to TRBD1. The CDR3 is made up of 16 amino acids. Unmatched junction bases numbered 11, after V lost 5 bases and J lost 5 bases. The CDR3 region has the DNA TGTGCCAGCAGTGGGACAGGGTTAGGAGGTGGAGATACGCAGTATTTT. Translation: CASSGTGLGGGDTQYF.

With regard to this clonotype: The junction differs from germline at one of its ends, possibly a read error. This sequence joins TRBV20-1 and TRBJ2-1; 9 bases fit TRBD2. In germline, CDR1 is DFQATT, CDR2 SNEGSKA (reference sequence). The CDR3 is made up of 16 amino acids. CDR3 bases: TGCTGTGCTAGAGATCTCGGTAGCGGGAGCGGTCGCGGAGAGTTCTTC. This encodes CCARDLGSGSGRGEFF.